Shown below are 9 T cell receptor beta chains from a single sample sequenced in a study of post-analysis software for immune sequencing data. TCR beta libraries were prepared from cDNA with unique molecular identifiers. TCRdb re-derived calls from the PCR reads in MiXCR, one entry per CDR3 protein. The table has 150,000 or so distinct CDR3 sequences, under 40% seen once. The sequencing used blood, collected after autologous hematopoietic stem cell transplantation. The receptors were gathered from a girl aged 10-17 years with multiple sclerosis.

V and J are TRBV6-1 and TRBJ2-7; D possibly corresponds to TRBD1 (5 bases). The ends were cut back, 6 bases at V and 1 base at J, with 13 bases in the middle. Germline CDR1 reads MNHNS; CDR2 reads SASEGT. The CDR3 is made up of 14 amino acids. For the CDR3, the DNA is TGTGCCAGCAGAGCAGGGTTGACTTCCTACGAGCAGTACTTC. It specifies CASRAGLTSYEQYF.

V gene TRBV7-9 combines with J gene TRBJ2-7; D unresolved. V was clipped by 5 bases and J by 2 bases, with 13 bases between them. This CDR3 is built from 14 residues. Germline V CDR1 and CDR2: SEHNR, FQNEAQ (reference sequence). CDR3 loop: CASSPPDRTYEQYF. The CDR3 DNA sequence: TGTGCCAGCAGCCCCCCTGACCGTACCTACGAGCAGTACTTC. The full variable domain, with the rest looked up from reference TRBV7-9 and TRBJ2-7, is DTGVSQNPRHKITKRGQNVTFRCDPISEHNRLYWYRQTLGQGPEFLTYFQNEAQLEKSRLLSDRFSAERPKGSFSTLEIQRTEQGDSAMYLCASSPPDRTYEQYFGPGTRLTVT.

V and J are TRBV6-2 or TRBV6-3 and TRBJ2-1; perhaps TRBD2 as D (6 bases). Germline lookup yields CDR1 MNHEY and CDR2 SVGEGT. V was cut by 10 bases and J by 6 bases, with 19 bases left in between. This CDR3 is 14 amino acids long. The CDR3 here is CATETGTGGNEQFF. The CDR3 DNA sequence: TGTGCCACAGAAACCGGGACTGGCGGCAATGAGCAGTTCTTC.

This clonotype occurred a few times. V gene TRBV7-2 combines with J gene TRBJ2-7, with a weak D call TRBD2 (6 bases). The V end was cut by 3 bases, the J end by 2 bases, with 11 bases between. CDR3 length: 14 amino acids. Per the germline V gene, CDR1 is SGHTA and CDR2 is FQGNSA. The CDR3 DNA is TGTGCCAGCAGCTTGAGACTAGTCGCCTACGAGCAGTACTTC. Translated: CASSLRLVAYEQYF.

This chain uses TRBV10-3 with TRBJ1-1, with a tentative D call TRBD1 (6 bases). V was pared by 6 bases and J by 3 bases, with 11 bases between. CDR1 ENHRY and CDR2 SYGVKD come from the germline V gene. The CDR3 runs to 13 residues. CDR3 residues: CAIRKKGDTEAFF. In nucleotides, the CDR3 is TGTGCCATCAGAAAGAAGGGGGACACTGAAGCTTTCTTT.

This sequence joins TRBV12-5 and TRBJ2-1; D is unclear. The CDR3 consists of 15 residues. CDR1 LGHNT and CDR2 FRNRAP come from the germline V gene. Trimming took off 3 bases at V and 9 bases at J, with 18 bases between the two ends. CDR3 sequence reads: CASGFGLAETGEQFF. CDR3 nucleotides: TGTGCTAGTGGTTTCGGATTAGCTGAGACTGGTGAGCAGTTCTTC.

The gene calls are TRBV12-3 or TRBV12-4 and TRBJ1-5; 12 bases line up with TRBD1. The CDR3 runs 15 residues. V shed 3 bases, J shed 4 bases, and the junction held 1 base outside the gene matches. As DNA, the CDR3 is TGTGCCAGCAGTTTGGGACAGGGGGCGAATCAGCCCCAGCATTTT. It yields the protein CASSLGQGANQPQHF.

The chain carries TRBV20-1 and TRBJ2-1, with a tentative D call TRBD2 (5 bases). Germline V gene data show CDR1 as DFQATT and CDR2 as SNEGSKA (reference sequence). Trimming took 7 bases from V and 2 from J, leaving 9 bases between them. The CDR3 runs to 12 residues. The CDR3, as DNA: TGCAGTGGAGGAGGAGCCTACAATGAGCAGTTCTTC. Its translation is CSGGGAYNEQFF.

This clonotype is classed as medium-sized. This chain joins TRBV10-1 and TRBJ2-5; TRBD2 aligns across 9 bases. Germline V gives CDR1 WNHNN, CDR2 SYGVQD (reference sequence). V lost 2 bases and J lost 2; bases outside the gene matches: 6. There are 16 residues in the CDR3. Here the CDR3 DNA reads TGCGCCAGCAGTGAGGTTGCTAGCGGGACGCAAGAGACCCAGTACTTC. Protein: CASSEVASGTQETQYF.